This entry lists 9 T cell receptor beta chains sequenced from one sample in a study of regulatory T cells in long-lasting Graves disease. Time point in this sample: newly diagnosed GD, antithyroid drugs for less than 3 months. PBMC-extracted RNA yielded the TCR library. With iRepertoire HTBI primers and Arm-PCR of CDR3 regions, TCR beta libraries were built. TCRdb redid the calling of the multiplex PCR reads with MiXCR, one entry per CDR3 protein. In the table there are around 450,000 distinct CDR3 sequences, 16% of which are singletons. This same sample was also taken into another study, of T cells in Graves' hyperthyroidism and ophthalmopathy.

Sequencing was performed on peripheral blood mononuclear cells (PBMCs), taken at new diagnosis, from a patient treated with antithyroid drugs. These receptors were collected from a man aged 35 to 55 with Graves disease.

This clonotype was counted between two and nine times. The chain's CDR3 is CASSSATGSEAFF. For the CDR3, the DNA is TGTGCCAGCAGCTCAGCCACGGGATCTGAAGCTTTCTTT. The V call is TRBV5-5, the J call TRBJ1-1; D is uncertain. V lost 3 bases and J 6 bases, leaving 12 bases between the germline ends. This CDR3 contains 13 residues. Per germline, CDR1 SGHKS and CDR2 YYEKEE (reference sequence).

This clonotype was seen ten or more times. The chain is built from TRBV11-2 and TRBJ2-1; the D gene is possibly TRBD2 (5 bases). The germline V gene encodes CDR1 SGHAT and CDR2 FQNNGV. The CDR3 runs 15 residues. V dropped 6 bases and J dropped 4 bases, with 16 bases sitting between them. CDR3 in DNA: TGTGCCAGCAGGTCAGAACGGGGTCGGTACAATGAGCAGTTCTTC. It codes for CASRSERGRYNEQFF.

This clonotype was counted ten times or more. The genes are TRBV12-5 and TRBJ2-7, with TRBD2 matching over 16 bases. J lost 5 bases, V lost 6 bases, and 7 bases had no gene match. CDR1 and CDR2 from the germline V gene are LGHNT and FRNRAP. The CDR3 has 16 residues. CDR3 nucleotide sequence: TGTGCTAGTGGCCCTCCGGGACTAGCGGGAGGGAACGAGCAGTACTTC. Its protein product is CASGPPGLAGGNEQYF.

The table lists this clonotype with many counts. CDR3 residues: CASSFAGTKNIQYF. The CDR3, as DNA: TGTGCCAGCAGTTTTGCCGGGACCAAAAACATTCAGTACTTC. The V call is TRBV12-3 or TRBV12-4, the J call TRBJ2-4; a possible D gene is TRBD2 (5 bases). The CDR3 is 14 amino acids. The germline V and J ends were trimmed by 3 bases and 2 bases, with 8 bases remaining between them.

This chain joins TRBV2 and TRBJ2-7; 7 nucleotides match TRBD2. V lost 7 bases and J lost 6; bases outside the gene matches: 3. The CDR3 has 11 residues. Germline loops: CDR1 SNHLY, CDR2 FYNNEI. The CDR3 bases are TGTGCCAGCAACGCGGGGGTCGAGCAGTACTTC. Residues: CASNAGVEQYF.

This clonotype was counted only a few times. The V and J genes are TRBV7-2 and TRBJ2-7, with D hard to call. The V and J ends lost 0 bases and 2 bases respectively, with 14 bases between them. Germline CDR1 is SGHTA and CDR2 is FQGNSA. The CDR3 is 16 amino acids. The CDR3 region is CASSLAPSSLAYEQYF. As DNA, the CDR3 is TGTGCCAGCAGCTTAGCTCCGAGTAGCCTAGCCTACGAGCAGTACTTC.

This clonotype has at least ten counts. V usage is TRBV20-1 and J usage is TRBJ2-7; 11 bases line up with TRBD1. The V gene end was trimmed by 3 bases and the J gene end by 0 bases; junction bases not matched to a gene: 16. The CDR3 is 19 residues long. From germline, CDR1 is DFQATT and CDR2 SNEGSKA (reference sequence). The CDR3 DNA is TGCAGTGCTAGGGGATGGGACAGGGGGTCGATCACGGTCTCCTACGAGCAGTACTTC. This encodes CSARGWDRGSITVSYEQYF.

The CDR3 DNA sequence: TGTGCCAGCAGTGAAAGGGCGGGAAAGAGCACAGATACGCAGTATTTT. It specifies CASSERAGKSTDTQYF. The chain links TRBV6-1 to TRBJ2-3; D perhaps matches TRBD2 (6 bases). The CDR3 is 16 amino acids. V lost 2 bases to trimming and J lost 0 bases, with 12 bases between them. From germline, CDR1 is MNHNS and CDR2 SASEGT.

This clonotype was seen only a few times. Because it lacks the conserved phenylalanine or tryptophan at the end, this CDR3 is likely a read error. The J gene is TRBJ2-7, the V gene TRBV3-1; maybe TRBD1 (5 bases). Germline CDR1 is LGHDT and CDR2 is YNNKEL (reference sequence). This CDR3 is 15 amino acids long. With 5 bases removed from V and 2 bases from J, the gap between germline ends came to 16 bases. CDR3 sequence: CASSKLTVFTYEQYS. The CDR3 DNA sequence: TGTGCCAGCAGCAAATTGACAGTATTCACCTACGAGCAGTACTCC.